These T cell receptor beta chains were read from a single sample in a study of T cells in Graves' hyperthyroidism and ophthalmopathy. MiXCR, applied by TCRdb to the multiplex PCR reads, yields one record per CDR3 protein. The sample lists 300,000 to 500,000 distinct CDR3 sequences, over 11% occurring once. Specimen: blood. The receptor source for this set is a man in his fifties or sixties with Graves' ophthalmopathy. The CDR3 runs from the conserved cysteine through the conserved F or W. Each record gives: clone size, J gene, V gene, D gene, CDR3 length, CDR3 protein, CDR3 DNA. The D gene is left open where the match is weak. A clone size is listed for some rows: how often the clone was seen (once, few, many), or a class if it is expanded.

>many|TRBJ2-1|TRBV14|NA|15
CASSQAQRAGNEQFF
TGTGCCAGCAGCCAAGCACAGCGGGCGGGCAATGAGCAGTTCTTC
>NA|TRBJ2-1|TRBV6-1|TRBD1|15
CASSRGTGPSNEQFF
TGTGCCAGCAGTCGCGGGACAGGACCCTCCAATGAGCAGTTCTTC
>many|TRBJ2-3|TRBV14|NA|13
CASSLLQGDTQYF
TGTGCCAGCAGCCTTTTACAGGGCGATACGCAGTATTTT
>many|TRBJ1-2|TRBV11-2|NA|13
CASSSTTNYGYTF
TGTGCCAGCAGCTCGACGACTAACTATGGCTACACCTTC
>NA|TRBJ2-7|TRBV6-2/TRBV6-3|TRBD1|14
CASSRQGGLNEQYF
TGTGCCAGCAGCCGACAGGGTGGGCTTAACGAGCAGTACTTC
>many|TRBJ2-1|TRBV7-2|NA|15
CASSLQGFSYNEQFF
TGTGCCAGCAGCTTACAAGGGTTCTCCTACAATGAGCAGTTCTTC
>few|TRBJ2-7|TRBV2|NA|13
CASSDRGPYEQYF
TGTGCCAGCAGTGACAGGGGACCCTACGAGCAGTACTTC
>NA|TRBJ2-5|TRBV5-6|NA|13
CASSFWEEEAQYF
TGTGCCAGCAGCTTTTGGGAGGAAGAGGCCCAGTACTTC
>many|TRBJ2-1|TRBV5-1|NA|14
CASSLATAYNEQFF
TGCGCCAGCAGCTTGGCGACGGCTTACAATGAGCAGTTCTTC
>many|TRBJ2-2|TRBV6-1|NA|12
CASREYTGELFF
TGTGCCAGCCGGGAGTACACCGGGGAGCTGTTTTTT
>few|TRBJ2-7|TRBV29-1|TRBD1|13
CSARRDRRYEQYF
TGCAGCGCCCGCCGGGACAGGAGATACGAGCAGTACTTC
>many|TRBJ1-6|TRBV18|NA|14
CASSPGRQNSPLHF
TGTGCCAGCTCACCGGGACGACAGAATTCACCCCTCCACTTT